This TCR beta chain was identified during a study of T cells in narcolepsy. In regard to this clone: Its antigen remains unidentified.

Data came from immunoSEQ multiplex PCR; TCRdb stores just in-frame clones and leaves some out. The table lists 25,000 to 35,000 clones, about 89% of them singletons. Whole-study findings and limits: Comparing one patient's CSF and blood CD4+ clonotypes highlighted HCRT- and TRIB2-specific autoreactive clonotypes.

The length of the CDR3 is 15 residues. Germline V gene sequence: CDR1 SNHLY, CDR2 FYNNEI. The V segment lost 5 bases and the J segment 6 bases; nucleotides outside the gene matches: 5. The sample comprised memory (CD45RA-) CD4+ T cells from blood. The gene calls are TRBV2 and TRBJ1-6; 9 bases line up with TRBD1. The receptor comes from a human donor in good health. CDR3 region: CASSPPQGANSPLHF. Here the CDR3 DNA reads TGTGCCAGCAGTCCCCCACAGGGGGCTAATTCACCCCTCCACTTT.